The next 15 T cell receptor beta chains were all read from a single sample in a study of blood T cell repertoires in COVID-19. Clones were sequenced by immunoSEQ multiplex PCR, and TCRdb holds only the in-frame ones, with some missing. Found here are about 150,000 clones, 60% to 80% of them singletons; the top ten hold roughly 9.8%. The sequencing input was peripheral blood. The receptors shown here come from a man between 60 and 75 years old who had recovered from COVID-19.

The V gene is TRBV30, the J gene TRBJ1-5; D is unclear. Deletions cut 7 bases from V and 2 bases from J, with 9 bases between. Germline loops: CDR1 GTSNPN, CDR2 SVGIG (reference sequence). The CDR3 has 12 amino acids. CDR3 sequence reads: CAFSQGNQPQHF. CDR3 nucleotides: TGTGCCTTCTCCCAGGGCAATCAGCCCCAGCATTTT.

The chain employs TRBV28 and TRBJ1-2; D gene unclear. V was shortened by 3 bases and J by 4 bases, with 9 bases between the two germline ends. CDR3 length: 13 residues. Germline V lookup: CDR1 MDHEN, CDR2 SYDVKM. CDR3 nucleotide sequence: TGTGCCAGCAGTTTCAGGCAGAGCTATGGCTACACCTTC. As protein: CASSFRQSYGYTF.

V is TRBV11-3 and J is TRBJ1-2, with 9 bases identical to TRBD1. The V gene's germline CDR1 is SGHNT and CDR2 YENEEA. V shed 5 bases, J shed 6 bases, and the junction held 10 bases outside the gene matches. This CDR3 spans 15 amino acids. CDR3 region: CASSPPQDRGNGYTF. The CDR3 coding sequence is TGTGCCAGCAGCCCACCTCAGGACAGGGGAAATGGCTACACCTTC.

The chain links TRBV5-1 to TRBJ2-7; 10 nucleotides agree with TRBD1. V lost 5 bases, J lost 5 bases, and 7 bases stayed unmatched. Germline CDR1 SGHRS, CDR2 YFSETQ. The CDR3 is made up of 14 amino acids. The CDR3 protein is CASRLGDRGHEQYF. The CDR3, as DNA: TGCGCCAGCAGGCTTGGGGACAGGGGACACGAGCAGTACTTC.

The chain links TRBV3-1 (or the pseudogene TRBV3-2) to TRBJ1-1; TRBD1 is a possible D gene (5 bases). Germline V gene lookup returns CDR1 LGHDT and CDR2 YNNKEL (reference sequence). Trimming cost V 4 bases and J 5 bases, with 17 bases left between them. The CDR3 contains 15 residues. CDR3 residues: CASSRSSWGRTEAFF. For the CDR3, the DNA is TGTGCCAGCAGCCGATCCTCGTGGGGCAGGACTGAAGCTTTCTTT.

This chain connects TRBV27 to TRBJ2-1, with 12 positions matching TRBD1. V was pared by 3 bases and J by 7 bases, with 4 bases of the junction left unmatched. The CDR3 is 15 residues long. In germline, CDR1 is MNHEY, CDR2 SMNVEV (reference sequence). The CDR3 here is CASSLRDRGLNEQFF. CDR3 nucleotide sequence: TGTGCCAGCAGTTTGCGGGACAGGGGGCTAAATGAGCAGTTCTTC.

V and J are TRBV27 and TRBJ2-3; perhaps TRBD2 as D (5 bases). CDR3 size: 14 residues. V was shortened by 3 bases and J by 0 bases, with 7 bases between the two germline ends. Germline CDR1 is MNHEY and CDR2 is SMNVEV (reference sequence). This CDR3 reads CASSFGGSTDTQYF. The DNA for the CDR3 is TGTGCCAGCAGTTTCGGCGGGAGCACAGATACGCAGTATTTT.

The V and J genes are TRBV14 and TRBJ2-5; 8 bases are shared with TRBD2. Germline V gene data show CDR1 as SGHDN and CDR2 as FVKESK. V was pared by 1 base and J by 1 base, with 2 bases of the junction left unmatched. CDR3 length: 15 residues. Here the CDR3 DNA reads TGTGCCAGCAGCCAAGCAAGCGGGGGCCAAGAGACCCAGTACTTC. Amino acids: CASSQASGGQETQYF.

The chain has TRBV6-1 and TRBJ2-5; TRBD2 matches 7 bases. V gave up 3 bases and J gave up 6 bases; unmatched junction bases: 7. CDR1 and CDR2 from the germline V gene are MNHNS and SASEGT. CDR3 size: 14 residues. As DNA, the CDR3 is TGTGCCAGCAGTGACGGGAGGTGGGGTAAGACCCAGTACTTC. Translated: CASSDGRWGKTQYF.

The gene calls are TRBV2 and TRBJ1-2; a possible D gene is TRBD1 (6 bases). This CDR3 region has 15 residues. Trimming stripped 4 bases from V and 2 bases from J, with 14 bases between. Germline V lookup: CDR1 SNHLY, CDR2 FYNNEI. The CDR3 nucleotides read TGTGCCAGCAGTGTAGGACAGCCCATCAACTATGGCTACACCTTC. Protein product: CASSVGQPINYGYTF.

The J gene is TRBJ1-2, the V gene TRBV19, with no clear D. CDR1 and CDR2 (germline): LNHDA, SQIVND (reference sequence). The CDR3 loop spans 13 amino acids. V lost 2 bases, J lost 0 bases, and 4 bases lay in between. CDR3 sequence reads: CASSIRANYGYTF. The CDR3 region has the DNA TGTGCCAGTAGTATACGGGCTAACTATGGCTACACCTTC.

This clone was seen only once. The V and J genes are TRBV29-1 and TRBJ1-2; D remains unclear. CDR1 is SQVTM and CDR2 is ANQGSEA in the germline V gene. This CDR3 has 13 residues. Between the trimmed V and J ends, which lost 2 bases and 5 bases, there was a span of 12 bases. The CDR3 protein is CSVEISRRYGYTF. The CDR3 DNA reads TGCAGCGTTGAAATATCTAGGCGATATGGCTACACCTTC. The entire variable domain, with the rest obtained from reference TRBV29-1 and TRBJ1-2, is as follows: SAVISQKPSRDICQRGTSLTIQCQVDSQVTMMFWYRQQPGQSLTLIATANQGSEATYESGFVIDKFPISRPNLTFSTLTVSNMSPEDSSIYLCSVEISRRYGYTFGSGTRLTVV.

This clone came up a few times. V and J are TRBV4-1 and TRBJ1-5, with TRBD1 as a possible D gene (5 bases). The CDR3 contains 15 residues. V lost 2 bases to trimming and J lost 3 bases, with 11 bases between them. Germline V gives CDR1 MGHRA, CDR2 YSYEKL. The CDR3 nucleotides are TGCGCCAGCAGCCAATGGGGCGGCAACAATCAGCCCCAGCATTTT. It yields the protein CASSQWGGNNQPQHF.

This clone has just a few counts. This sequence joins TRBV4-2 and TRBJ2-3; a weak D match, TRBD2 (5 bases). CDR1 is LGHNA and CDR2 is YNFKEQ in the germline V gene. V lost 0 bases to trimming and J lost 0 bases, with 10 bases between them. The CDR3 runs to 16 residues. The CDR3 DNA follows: TGTGCCAGCAGCCAAGATCAGCCTAGCAGCACAGATACGCAGTATTTT. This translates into CASSQDQPSSTDTQYF.

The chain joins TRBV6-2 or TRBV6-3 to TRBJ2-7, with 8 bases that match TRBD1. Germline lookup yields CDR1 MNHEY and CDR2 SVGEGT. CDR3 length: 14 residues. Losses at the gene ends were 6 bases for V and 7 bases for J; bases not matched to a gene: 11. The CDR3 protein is CASSIQGALGEQYF. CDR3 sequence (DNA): TGTGCCAGCAGCATCCAGGGGGCGCTGGGGGAGCAGTACTTC.